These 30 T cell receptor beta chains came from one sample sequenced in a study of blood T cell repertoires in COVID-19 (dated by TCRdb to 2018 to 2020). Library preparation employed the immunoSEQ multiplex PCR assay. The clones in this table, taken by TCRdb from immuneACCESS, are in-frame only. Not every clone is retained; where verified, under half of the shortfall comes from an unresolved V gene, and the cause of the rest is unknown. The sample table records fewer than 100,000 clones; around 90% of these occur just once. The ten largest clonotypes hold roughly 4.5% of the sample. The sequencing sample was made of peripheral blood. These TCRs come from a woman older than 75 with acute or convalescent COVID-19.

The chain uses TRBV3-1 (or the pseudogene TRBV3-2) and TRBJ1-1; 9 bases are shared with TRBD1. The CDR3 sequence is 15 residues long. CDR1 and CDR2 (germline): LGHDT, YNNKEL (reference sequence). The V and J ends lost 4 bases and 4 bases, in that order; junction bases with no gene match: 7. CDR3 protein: CASSLQGAGGTEAFF. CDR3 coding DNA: TGTGCCAGCAGCCTACAGGGGGCCGGTGGCACTGAAGCTTTCTTT.

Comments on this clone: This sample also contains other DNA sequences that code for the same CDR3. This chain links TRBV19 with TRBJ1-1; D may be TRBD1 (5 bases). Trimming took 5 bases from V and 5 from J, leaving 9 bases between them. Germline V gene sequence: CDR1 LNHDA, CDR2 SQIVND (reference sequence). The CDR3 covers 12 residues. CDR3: CASSLRATEAFF. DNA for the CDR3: TGTGCCAGTAGTCTCAGGGCTACTGAAGCTTTCTTT.

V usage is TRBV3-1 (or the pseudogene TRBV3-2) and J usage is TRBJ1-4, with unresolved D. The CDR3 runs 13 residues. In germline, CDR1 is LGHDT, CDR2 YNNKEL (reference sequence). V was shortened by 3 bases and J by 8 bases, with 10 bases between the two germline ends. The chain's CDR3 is CASSHMSGEKLFF. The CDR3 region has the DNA TGTGCCAGCAGCCATATGAGCGGAGAAAAACTGTTTTTT.

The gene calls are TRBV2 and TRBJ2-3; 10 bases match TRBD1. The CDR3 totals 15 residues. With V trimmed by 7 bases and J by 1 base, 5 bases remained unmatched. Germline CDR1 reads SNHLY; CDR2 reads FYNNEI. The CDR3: CASTVGTGGTDTQYF. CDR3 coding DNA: TGTGCCAGCACCGTGGGGACAGGGGGCACAGATACGCAGTATTTT. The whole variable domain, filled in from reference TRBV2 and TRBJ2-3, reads EPEVTQTPSHQVTQMGQEVILRCVPISNHLYFYWYRQILGQKVEFLVSFYNNEISEKSEIFDDQFSVERPDGSNFTLKIRSTKLEDSAMYFCASTVGTGGTDTQYFGPGTRLTVL.

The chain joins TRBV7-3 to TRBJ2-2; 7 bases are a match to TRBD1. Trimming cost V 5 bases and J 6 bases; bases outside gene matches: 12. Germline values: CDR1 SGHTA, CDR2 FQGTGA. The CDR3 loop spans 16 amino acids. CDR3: CASSLISPGGAGELFF. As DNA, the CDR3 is TGTGCCAGCAGCCTGATCAGCCCAGGGGGAGCCGGGGAGCTGTTTTTT.

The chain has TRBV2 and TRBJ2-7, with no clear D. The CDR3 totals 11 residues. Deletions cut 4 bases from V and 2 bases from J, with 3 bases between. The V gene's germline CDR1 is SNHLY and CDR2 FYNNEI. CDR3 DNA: TGTGCCAGCAGTGTAACCTACGAGCAGTACTTC. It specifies CASSVTYEQYF.

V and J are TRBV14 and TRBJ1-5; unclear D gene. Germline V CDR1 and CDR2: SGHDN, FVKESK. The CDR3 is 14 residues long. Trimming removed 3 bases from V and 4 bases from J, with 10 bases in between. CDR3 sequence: CASSQAGWNQPQHF. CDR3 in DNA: TGTGCCAGCAGCCAGGCGGGGTGGAATCAGCCCCAGCATTTT.

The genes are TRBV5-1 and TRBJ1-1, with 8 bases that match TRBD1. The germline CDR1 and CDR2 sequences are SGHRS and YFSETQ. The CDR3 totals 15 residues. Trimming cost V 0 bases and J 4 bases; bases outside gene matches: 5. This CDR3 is CASSLDGQGPTEAFF. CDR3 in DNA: TGCGCCAGCAGCTTGGACGGACAGGGACCCACTGAAGCTTTCTTT.

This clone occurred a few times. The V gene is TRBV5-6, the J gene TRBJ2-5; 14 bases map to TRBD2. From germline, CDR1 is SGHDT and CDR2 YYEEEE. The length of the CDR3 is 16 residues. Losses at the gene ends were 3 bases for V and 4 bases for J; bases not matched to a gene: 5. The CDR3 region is CASSSGLAGVGETQYF. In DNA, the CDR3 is TGTGCCAGCAGCTCGGGACTAGCGGGAGTGGGAGAGACCCAGTACTTC.

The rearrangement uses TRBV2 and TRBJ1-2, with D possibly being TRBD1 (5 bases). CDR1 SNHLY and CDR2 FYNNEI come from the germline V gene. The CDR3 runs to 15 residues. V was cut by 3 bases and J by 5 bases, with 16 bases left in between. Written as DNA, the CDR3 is TGTGCCAGCAGTGAGTCGCAGGGAAAAAGATATGGCTACACCTTC. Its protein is CASSESQGKRYGYTF.

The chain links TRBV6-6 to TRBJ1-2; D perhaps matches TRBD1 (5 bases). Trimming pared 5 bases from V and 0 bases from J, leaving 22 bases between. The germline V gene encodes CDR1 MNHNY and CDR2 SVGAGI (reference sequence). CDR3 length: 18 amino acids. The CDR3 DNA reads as TGTGCCAGCAGTCGTCCAGTAGTAGCAGGGACTCCTAACTATGGCTACACCTTC. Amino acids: CASSRPVVAGTPNYGYTF.

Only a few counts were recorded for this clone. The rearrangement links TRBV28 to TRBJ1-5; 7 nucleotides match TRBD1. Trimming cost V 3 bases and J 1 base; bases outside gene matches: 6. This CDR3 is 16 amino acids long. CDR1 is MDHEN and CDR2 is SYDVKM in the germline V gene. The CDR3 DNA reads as TGTGCCAGCAGTTTCCCGCAGGGACAGAGCAATCAGCCCCAGCATTTT. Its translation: CASSFPQGQSNQPQHF.

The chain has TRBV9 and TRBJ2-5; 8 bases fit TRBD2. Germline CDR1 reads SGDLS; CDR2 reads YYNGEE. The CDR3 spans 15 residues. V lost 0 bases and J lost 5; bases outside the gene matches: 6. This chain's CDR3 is CASSVAGSSGETQYF. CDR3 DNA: TGTGCCAGCAGCGTAGCGGGGTCTAGCGGGGAGACCCAGTACTTC.

The CDR3 region is CATSDLLAMSYNEQFF. DNA for the CDR3: TGTGCCACCAGTGATTTGTTAGCGATGAGCTACAATGAGCAGTTCTTC. V and J are TRBV24-1 and TRBJ2-1, with D perhaps TRBD2 (5 bases). The germline V and J ends were trimmed by 0 bases and 3 bases, with 11 bases remaining between them. The length of the CDR3 is 16 residues. Germline V gives CDR1 KGHDR, CDR2 SFDVKD.

The CDR3 protein is CASRNDRVPNEKLFF. In DNA form, the CDR3 reads TGTGCCAGTAGGAACGACAGGGTCCCTAATGAAAAACTGTTTTTT. This chain uses TRBV19 with TRBJ1-4, with TRBD1 matching 7 bases. After removal of 6 bases from V and 3 bases from J, the junction contained 7 bases not matched to a gene. The CDR3 totals 15 residues. In germline, CDR1 is LNHDA, CDR2 SQIVND (reference sequence).

The CDR3 here is CASTLGQGEGNTIYF. Here the CDR3 DNA reads TGTGCCAGCACCCTAGGACAGGGGGAAGGAAACACCATATATTTT. The V gene is TRBV5-6, the J gene TRBJ1-3; TRBD1 matches at 10 bases. Germline CDR1 and CDR2: SGHDT and YYEEEE. V dropped 6 bases and J dropped 4; count of bases not matched to a gene: 7. The CDR3 length is 15 residues.

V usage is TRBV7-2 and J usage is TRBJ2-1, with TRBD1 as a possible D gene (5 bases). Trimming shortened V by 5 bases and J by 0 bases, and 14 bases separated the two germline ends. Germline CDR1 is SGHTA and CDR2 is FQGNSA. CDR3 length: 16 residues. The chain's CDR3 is CASSPPRGSSYNEQFF. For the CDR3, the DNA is TGTGCCAGCAGCCCTCCTAGGGGAAGCTCCTACAATGAGCAGTTCTTC.

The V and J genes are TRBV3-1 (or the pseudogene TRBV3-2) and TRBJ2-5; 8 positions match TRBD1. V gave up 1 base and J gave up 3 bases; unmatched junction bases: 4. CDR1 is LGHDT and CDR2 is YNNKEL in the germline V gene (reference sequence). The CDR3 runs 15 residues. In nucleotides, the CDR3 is TGTGCCAGCAGCCAAGGGCCGGGACAGGAAGAGACCCAGTACTTC. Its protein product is CASSQGPGQEETQYF.

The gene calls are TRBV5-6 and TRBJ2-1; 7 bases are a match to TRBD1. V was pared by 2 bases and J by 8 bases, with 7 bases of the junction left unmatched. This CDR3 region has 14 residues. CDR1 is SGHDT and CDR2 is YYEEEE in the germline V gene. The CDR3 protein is CASSLRRQGYEQFF. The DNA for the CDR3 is TGTGCCAGCAGCTTAAGGCGACAGGGCTATGAGCAGTTCTTC.

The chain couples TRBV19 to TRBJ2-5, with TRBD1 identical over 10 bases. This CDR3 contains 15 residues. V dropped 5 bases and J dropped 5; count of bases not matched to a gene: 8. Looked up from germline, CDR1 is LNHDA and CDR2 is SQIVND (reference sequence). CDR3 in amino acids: CASSLTAGQGETQYF. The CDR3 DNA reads TGTGCCAGTAGTCTCACAGCGGGACAGGGGGAGACCCAGTACTTC.

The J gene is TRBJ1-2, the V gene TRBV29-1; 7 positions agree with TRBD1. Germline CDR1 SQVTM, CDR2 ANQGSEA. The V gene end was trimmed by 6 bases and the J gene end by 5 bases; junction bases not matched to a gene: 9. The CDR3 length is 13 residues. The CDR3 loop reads CSVLGQGEYGYTF. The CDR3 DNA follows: TGCAGCGTCCTAGGGCAGGGGGAATATGGCTACACCTTC.

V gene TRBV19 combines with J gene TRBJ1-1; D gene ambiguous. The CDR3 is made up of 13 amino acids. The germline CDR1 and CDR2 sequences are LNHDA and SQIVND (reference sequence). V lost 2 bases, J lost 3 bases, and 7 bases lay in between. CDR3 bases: TGTGCCAGTAGTATAAGTGGAGACACTGAAGCTTTCTTT. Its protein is CASSISGDTEAFF.

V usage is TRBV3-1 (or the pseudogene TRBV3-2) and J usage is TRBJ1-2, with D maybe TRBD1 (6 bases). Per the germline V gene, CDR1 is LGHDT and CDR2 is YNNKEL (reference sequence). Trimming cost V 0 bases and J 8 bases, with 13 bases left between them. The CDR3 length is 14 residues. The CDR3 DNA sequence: TGTGCCAGCAGCCAAGAAGGGGGGGGTCAGGGCTACACCTTC. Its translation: CASSQEGGGQGYTF.

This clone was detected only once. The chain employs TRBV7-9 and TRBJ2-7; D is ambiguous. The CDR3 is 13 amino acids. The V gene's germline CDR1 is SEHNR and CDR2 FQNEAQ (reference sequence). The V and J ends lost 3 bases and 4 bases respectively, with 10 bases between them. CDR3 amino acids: CASSFSGLYEQYF. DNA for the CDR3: TGTGCCAGCAGCTTCTCAGGTTTATACGAGCAGTACTTC.

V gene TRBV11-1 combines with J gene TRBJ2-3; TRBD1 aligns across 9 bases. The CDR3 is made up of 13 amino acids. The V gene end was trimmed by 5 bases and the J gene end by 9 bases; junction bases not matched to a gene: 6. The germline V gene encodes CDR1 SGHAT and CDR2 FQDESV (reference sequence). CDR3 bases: TGTGCCAGCAGCCAGGACAGGGGAGGGACGCAGTATTTT. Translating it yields CASSQDRGGTQYF.

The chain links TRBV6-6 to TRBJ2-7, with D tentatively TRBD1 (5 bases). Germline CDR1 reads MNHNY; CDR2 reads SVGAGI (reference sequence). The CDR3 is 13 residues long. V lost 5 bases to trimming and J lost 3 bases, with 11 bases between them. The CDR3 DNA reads TGTGCCAGCAGTAACACAGGAAACTACGAGCAGTACTTC. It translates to CASSNTGNYEQYF.

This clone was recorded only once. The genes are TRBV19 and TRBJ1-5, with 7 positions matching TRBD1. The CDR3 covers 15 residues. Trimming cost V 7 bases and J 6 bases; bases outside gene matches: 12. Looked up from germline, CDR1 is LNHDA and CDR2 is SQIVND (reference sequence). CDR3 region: CASNPRQGGTQPQHF. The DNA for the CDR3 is TGTGCCAGTAACCCTCGGCAGGGGGGTACTCAGCCCCAGCATTTT.

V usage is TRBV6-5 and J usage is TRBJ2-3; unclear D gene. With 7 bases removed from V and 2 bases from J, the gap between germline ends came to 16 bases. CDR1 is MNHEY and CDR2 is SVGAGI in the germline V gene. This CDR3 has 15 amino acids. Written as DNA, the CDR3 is TGTGCCAGCACCTCCTGGAGATCTTTCACAGATACGCAGTATTTT. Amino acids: CASTSWRSFTDTQYF.

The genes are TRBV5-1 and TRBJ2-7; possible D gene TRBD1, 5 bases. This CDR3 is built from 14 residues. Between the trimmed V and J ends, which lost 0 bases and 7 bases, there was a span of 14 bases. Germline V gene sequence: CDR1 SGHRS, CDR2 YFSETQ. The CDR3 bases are TGCGCCAGCAGCTTGGTCCCAGGGTACGTAGAGCAGTACTTC. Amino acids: CASSLVPGYVEQYF.

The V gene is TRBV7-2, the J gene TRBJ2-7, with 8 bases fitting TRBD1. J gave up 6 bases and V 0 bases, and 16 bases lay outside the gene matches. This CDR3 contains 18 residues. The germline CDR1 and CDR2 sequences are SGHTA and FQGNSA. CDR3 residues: CASSLAVVAAGGYREQYF. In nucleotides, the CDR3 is TGTGCCAGCAGCTTAGCGGTGGTCGCGGCAGGGGGCTATCGCGAGCAGTACTTC.